The entry below gives a single T cell receptor beta chain sequence along with its context. Trimming left V 5 bases short and J 2 bases short, with 13 bases between. Germline CDR1 and CDR2: LNHDA and SQIVND (reference sequence). The CDR3 consists of 15 residues. The naive CD8 subset, CD45RO-negative cells positively selected for CCR7, excluded terminally differentiated effector memory CD45RA+ cells. There were no recent acute infections or vaccinations among the donors, who were healthy HIV-negative adults. The data were taken from a study of shared clonotypes between healthy human individuals. Only in-frame clones appear in the TCRdb table, and some are missing; sequencing was by immunoSEQ multiplex PCR. The table shows about 2 million clones, with about 95% occurring only once.

The receptor was isolated from a man aged 18 to 30 in good health. Sequenced sample: naive CD8+ T cells sorted from blood. V and J are TRBV19 and TRBJ2-1; TRBD2 is a possible D gene (5 bases). For the CDR3, the DNA is TGTGCCAGTAGTTTTCGGACTTTACCCTACAATGAGCAGTTCTTC. This codes for CASSFRTLPYNEQFF.